This T cell receptor beta chain is from a study of siplizumab effects on memory and regulatory T cells. Concerning this clone itself: What it recognizes is unknown.

The assay looked at approximately 10^5 TCR templates in each sample. Data came from immunoSEQ multiplex PCR; TCRdb stores just in-frame clones and leaves some out. The data contain about 55,000 clones, roughly 97% of them singletons. General study points: Roughly 75-96% of proliferating clones (CD4+ or CD8+) could not be assigned a naive or memory phenotype. The average Treg-derived proportion among mappable alloreactive CD4+ clones was 68.8% with siplizumab versus about 27% in controls. Most alloreactive clones went unmapped to unstimulated subsets; only a minor fraction mapped.

Trimming removed 6 bases from V and 9 bases from J, with 9 bases in between. In germline, CDR1 is MNHEY, CDR2 SMNVEV (reference sequence). The CDR3 has 12 residues. Sequenced input: naive CD4+ T cells sorted from blood. The V call is TRBV27, the J call TRBJ1-6; no reliable D call. This clonotype was sampled from a human donor in good health. The CDR3: CASRVKGSPLHF. The CDR3 DNA follows: TGTGCCAGCAGGGTTAAAGGTTCACCCCTCCACTTT.